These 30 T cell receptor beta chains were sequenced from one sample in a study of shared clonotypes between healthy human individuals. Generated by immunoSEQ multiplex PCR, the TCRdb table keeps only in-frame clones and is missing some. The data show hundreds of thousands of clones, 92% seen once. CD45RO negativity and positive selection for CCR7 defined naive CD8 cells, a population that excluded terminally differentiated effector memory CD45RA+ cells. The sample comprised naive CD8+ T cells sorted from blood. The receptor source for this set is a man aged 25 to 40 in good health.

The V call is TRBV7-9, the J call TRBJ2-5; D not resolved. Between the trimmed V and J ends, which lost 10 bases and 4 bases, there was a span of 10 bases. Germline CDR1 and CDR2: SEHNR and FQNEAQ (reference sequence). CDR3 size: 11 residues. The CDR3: CATSWGETQYF. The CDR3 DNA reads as TGTGCCACCTCGTGGGGAGAGACCCAGTACTTC.

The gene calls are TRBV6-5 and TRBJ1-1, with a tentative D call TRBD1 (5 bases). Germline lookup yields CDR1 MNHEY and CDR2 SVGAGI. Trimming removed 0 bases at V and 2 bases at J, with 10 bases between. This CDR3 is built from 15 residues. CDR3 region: CASSYSRQGNTEAFF. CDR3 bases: TGTGCCAGCAGTTACTCGAGGCAGGGTAACACTGAAGCTTTCTTT.

CDR3: CASSFHPGGGVGYNEQFF. CDR3 sequence (DNA): TGTGCCAGCAGTTTCCACCCTGGCGGCGGGGTGGGTTACAATGAGCAGTTCTTC. The J gene is TRBJ2-1, the V gene TRBV5-5; perhaps TRBD2 as D (6 bases). This CDR3 contains 18 residues. From germline, CDR1 is SGHKS and CDR2 YYEKEE (reference sequence). Trimming removed 5 bases at V and 4 bases at J, with 25 bases between. The full variable domain, its missing parts supplied by reference TRBV5-5 and TRBJ2-1, is DAGVTQSPTHLIKTRGQQVTLRCSPISGHKSVSWYQQVLGQGPQFIFQYYEKEERGRGNFPDRFSARQFPNYSSELNVNALLLGDSALYLCASSFHPGGGVGYNEQFFGPGTRLTVL.

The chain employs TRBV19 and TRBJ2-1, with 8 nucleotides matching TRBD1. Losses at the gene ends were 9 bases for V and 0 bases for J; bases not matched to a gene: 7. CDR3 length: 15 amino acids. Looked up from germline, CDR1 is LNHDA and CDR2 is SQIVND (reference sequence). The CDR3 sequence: CASTRGLPSYNEQFF. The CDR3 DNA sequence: TGTGCCAGCACCAGGGGGCTCCCCTCCTACAATGAGCAGTTCTTC.

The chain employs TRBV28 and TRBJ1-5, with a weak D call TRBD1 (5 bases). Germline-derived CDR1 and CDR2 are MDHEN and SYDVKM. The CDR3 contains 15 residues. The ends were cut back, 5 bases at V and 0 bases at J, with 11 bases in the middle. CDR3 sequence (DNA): TGTGCCAGCAGTGTCTACAGGTTTAGCAATCAGCCCCAGCATTTT. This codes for CASSVYRFSNQPQHF.

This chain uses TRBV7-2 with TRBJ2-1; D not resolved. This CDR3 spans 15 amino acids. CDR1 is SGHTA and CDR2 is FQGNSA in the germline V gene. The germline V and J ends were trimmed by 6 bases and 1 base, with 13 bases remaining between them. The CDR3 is CASRPTTSSYNEQFF. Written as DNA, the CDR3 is TGTGCCAGCAGACCTACCACCTCTTCCTACAATGAGCAGTTCTTC.

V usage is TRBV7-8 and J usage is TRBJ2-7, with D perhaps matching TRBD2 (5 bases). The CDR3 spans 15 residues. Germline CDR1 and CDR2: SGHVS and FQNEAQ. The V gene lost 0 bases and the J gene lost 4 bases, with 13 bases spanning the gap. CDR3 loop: CASSLAGMEGYEQYF. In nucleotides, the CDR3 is TGTGCCAGCAGCTTAGCCGGGATGGAAGGTTACGAGCAGTACTTC.

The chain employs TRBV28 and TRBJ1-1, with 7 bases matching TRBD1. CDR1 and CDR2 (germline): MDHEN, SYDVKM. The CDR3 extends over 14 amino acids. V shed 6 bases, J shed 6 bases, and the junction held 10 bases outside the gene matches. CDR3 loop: CASRRDSGLAEAFF. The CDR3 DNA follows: TGTGCCAGCAGGCGGGACAGCGGATTAGCTGAAGCTTTCTTT.

The CDR3 loop reads CASRPGGGRAYEQYF. The CDR3 nucleotides read TGTGCCAGTAGGCCCGGGGGAGGGCGGGCCTACGAGCAGTACTTC. The V gene is TRBV19, the J gene TRBJ2-7, with TRBD2 identical over 7 bases. The CDR3 consists of 15 residues. After removal of 6 bases from V and 2 bases from J, the junction contained 10 bases not matched to a gene. Germline CDR1 and CDR2: LNHDA and SQIVND (reference sequence).

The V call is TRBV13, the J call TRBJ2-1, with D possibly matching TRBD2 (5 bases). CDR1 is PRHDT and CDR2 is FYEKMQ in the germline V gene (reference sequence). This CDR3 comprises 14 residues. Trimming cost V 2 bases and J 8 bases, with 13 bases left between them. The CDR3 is CASSLRSGLDEQFF. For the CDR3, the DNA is TGTGCCAGCAGCTTAAGGTCGGGGTTGGATGAGCAGTTCTTC.

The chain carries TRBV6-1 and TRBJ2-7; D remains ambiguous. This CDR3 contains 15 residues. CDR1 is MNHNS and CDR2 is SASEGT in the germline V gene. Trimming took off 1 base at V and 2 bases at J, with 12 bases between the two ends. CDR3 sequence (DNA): TGTGCCAGCAGTGAAGGGGTAGCTGGCCCCTACGAGCAGTACTTC. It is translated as CASSEGVAGPYEQYF.

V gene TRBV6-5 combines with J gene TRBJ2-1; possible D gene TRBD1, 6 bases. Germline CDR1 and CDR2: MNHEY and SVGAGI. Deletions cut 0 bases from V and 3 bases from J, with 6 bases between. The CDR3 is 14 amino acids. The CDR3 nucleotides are TGTGCCAGCAGTTACTCAGGGGGCTACAATGAGCAGTTCTTC. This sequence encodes CASSYSGGYNEQFF.

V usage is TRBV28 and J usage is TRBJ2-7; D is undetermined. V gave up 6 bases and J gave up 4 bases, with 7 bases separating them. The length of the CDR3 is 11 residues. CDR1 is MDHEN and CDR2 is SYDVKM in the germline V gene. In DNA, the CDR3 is TGTGCCAGCAGCATTATGTACGAGCAGTACTTC. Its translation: CASSIMYEQYF.

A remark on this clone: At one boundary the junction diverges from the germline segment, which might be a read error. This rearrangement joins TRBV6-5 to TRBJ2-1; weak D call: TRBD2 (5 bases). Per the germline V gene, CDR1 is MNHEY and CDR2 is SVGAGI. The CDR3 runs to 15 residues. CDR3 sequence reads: CAGSYFGERHNEQFF. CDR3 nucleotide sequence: TGTGCCGGCAGTTACTTTGGAGAGCGGCACAATGAGCAGTTCTTC.

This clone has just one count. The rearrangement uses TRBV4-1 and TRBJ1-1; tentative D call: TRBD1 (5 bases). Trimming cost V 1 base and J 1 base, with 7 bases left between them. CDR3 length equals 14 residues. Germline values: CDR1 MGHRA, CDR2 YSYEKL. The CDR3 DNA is TGCGCCAGCAGCCAAGCCCAGGGGAACACTGAAGCTTTCTTT. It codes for CASSQAQGNTEAFF.

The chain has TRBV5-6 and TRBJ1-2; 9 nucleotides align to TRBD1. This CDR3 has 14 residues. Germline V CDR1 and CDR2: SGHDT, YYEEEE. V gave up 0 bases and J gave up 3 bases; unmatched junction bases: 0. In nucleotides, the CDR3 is TGTGCCAGCAGCTTGGGGACAGGGGACTATGGCTACACCTTC. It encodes CASSLGTGDYGYTF.

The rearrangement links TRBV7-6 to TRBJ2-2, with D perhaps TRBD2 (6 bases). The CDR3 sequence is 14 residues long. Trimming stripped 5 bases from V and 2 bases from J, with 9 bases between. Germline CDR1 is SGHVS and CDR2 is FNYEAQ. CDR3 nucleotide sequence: TGTGCCAGCAGCCCGGAGGGAAACACCGGGGAGCTGTTTTTT. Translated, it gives CASSPEGNTGELFF.

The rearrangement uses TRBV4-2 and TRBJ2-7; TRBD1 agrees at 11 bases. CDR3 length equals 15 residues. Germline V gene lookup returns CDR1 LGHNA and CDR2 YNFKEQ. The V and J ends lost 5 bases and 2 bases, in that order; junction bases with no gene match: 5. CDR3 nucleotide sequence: TGTGCCAGCAGCTTGGCGGGACAGGGGGCCTACGAGCAGTACTTC. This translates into CASSLAGQGAYEQYF.

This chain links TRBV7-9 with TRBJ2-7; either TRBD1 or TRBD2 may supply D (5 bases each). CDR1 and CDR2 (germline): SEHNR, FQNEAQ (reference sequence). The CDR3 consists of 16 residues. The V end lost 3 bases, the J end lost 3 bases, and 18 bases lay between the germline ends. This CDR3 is CASSLGDPKGGYEQYF. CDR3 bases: TGTGCCAGCAGCTTGGGGGATCCGAAGGGCGGCTACGAGCAGTACTTC.

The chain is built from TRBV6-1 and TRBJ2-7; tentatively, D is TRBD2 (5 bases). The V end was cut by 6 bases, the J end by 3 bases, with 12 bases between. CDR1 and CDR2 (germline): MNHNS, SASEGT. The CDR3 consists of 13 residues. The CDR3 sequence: CASRSPRDYEQYF. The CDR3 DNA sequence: TGTGCCAGCAGGAGCCCGAGGGACTACGAGCAGTACTTC.

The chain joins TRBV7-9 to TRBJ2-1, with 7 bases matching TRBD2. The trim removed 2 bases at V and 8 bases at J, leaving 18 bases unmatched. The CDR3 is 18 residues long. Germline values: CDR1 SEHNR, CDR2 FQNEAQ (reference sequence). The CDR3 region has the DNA TGTGCCAGCAGCTTATCCGGCCCTATGGCGGGAGTACTGGATGAGCAGTTCTTC. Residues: CASSLSGPMAGVLDEQFF.

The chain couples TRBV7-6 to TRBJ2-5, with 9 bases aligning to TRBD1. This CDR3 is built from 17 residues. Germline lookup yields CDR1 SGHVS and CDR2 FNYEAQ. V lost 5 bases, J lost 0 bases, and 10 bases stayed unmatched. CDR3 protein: CASSGTGGPSYQETQYF. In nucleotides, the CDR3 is TGTGCCAGCAGCGGTACAGGGGGCCCTTCGTACCAAGAGACCCAGTACTTC.

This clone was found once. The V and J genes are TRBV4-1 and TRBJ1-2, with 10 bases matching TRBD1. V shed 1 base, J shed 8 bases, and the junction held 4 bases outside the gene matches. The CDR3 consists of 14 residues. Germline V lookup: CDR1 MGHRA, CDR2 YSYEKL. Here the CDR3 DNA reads TGCGCCAGCAGCCAAGCCGGGACAGGGGACGGCTACACCTTC. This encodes CASSQAGTGDGYTF.

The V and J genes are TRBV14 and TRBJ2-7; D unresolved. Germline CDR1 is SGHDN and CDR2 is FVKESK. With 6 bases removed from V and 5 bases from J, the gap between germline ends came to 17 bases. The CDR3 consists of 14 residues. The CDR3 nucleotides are TGTGCCAGCAGACCCACCCCCTTTCGGGACGAGCAGTACTTC. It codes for CASRPTPFRDEQYF. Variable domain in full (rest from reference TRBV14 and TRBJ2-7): EAGVTQFPSHSVIEKGQTVTLRCDPISGHDNLYWYRRVMGKEIKFLLHFVKESKQDESGMPNNRFLAERTGGTYSTLKVQPAELEDSGVYFCASRPTPFRDEQYFGPGTRLTVT.

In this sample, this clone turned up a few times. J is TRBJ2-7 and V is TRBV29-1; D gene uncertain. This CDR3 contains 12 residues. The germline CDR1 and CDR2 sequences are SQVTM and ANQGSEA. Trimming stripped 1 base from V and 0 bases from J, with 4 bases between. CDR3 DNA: TGCAGCGTTGAAGCCTACTCCTACGAGCAGTACTTC. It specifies CSVEAYSYEQYF.

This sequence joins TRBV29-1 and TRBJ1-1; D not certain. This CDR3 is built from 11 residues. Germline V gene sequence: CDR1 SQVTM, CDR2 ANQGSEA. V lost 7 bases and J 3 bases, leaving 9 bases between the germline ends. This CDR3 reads CSALRDTEAFF. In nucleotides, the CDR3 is TGCAGCGCCCTCCGGGACACTGAAGCTTTCTTT. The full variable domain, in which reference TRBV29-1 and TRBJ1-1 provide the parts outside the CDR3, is SAVISQKPSRDICQRGTSLTIQCQVDSQVTMMFWYRQQPGQSLTLIATANQGSEATYESGFVIDKFPISRPNLTFSTLTVSNMSPEDSSIYLCSALRDTEAFFGQGTRLTVV.

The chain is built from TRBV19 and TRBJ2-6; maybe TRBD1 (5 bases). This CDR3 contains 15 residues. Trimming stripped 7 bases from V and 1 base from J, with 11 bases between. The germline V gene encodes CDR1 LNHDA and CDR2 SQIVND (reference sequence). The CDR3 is CASNSRDSGANVLTF. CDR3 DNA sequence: TGTGCCAGTAATAGCAGGGATTCTGGGGCCAACGTCCTGACTTTC.

CDR3 sequence: CASSQEGQGDLPQPQHF. DNA of the CDR3: TGCGCCAGCAGCCAAGAAGGACAGGGGGATCTACCACAGCCCCAGCATTTT. The chain carries TRBV4-1 and TRBJ1-5; 10 bases are a match to TRBD1. After removal of 0 bases from V and 7 bases from J, the junction contained 9 bases not matched to a gene. This CDR3 contains 17 residues. Germline V gene sequence: CDR1 MGHRA, CDR2 YSYEKL.

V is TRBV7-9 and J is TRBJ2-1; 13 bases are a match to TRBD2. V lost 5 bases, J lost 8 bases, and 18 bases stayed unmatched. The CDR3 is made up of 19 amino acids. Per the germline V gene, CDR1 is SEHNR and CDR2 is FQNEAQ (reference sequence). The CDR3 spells CASSPARTSGRGGRDEQFF. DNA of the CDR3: TGTGCCAGCAGCCCGGCCCGGACTAGCGGGAGAGGCGGACGCGATGAGCAGTTCTTC.

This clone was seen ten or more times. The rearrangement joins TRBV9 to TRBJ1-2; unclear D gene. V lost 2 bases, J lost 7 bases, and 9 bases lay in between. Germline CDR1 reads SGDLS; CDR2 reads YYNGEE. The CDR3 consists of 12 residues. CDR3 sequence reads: CASSVNMGGYTF. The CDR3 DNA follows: TGTGCCAGCAGCGTGAACATGGGTGGCTACACCTTC.